The 6 T cell receptor beta chains below all came from one sample that was sequenced in a study of T cells in women clearing cervical HPV infection. Method: immunoSEQ multiplex PCR; TCRdb's copy keeps in-frame clones and lacks some. The table for this sample gives fewer than 35,000 clones. Input material: blood buffy coat. The receptors were gathered from a woman aged 18 to 69 with a cervical HPV16 infection that either progressed to CIN3+ or cleared (not recorded which).

For this clone: The read terminates 3 residues before the CDR3 end, so the remaining end is supplied by the germline J gene. The rearrangement joins TRBV5-6 to TRBJ2-7, with 8 nucleotides matching TRBD1. CDR1 is SGHDT, CDR2 YYEEEE, per germline. CDR3 length: 13 residues. The V and J ends lost 10 bases and 0 bases, in that order; junction bases with no gene match: 6. The CDR3 region is CAASRGPSYEQYF. The sequenced CDR3 bases are TGTGCCGCGAGCAGGGGGCCCTCCTACGAG.

The CDR3 loop reads CATRTGDTEAFF. The part of the CDR3 DNA that was read is TGTGCCACCCGGACAGGGGACACTGAA. This sequence joins TRBV7-9 and TRBJ1-1; TRBD1 matches at 9 bases. The read ends 3 residues shy of where the CDR3 ends; the end is completed using the germline J gene. Losses at the gene ends were 10 bases for V and 3 bases for J; bases not matched to a gene: 3. The CDR3 sequence is 12 residues long. The germline CDR1 and CDR2 sequences are SEHNR and FQNEAQ (reference sequence).

As to this clone: From the germline J gene comes the end of the CDR3, since the read stops 3 residues before it. The chain has TRBV20-1 and TRBJ2-1; 9 nucleotides align to TRBD2. The CDR3 contains 15 residues. Losses at the gene ends were 2 bases for V and 5 bases for J; bases not matched to a gene: 7. Germline V gene data show CDR1 as DFQATT and CDR2 as SNEGSKA (reference sequence). The CDR3 bases that were read are TGCAGTGCTAGAAATATAGCGGGGGATCACAATGAG. Protein sequence: CSARNIAGDHNE. The CDR3 as a whole reads CSARNIAGDHNEQFF.

With regard to this clone: The read stops 3 residues short of the end of the CDR3; the missing end is completed from the germline J gene. The chain has TRBV6-7 and TRBJ2-2; D perhaps matches TRBD1 (6 bases). TRBV6-7 is filed as an ORF, its function uncertain. The V end lost 0 bases, the J end lost 1 base, and 6 bases lay between the germline ends. This CDR3 has 15 amino acids. Incomplete CDR3 DNA: TGTGCCAGCAGTTACTCGACAGGGAACACCGGGGAG. Protein product: CASSYSTGNTGE. The entire CDR3 protein reads CASSYSTGNTGELFF.

Concerning this clone itself: The CDR3 end lies 3 residues beyond the end of the read and is filled in from the germline J gene. The V and J genes are TRBV20-1 and TRBJ2-5; D is possibly TRBD2 (5 bases). The CDR3 is 14 amino acids. The ends were cut back, 5 bases at V and 1 base at J, with 14 bases in the middle. Germline V lookup: CDR1 DFQATT, CDR2 SNEGSKA (reference sequence). CDR3 region: CSAEDSPLQETQYF. The CDR3 bases that were read are TGCAGTGCTGAGGACTCCCCCCTCCAAGAGACC.

About this clone itself: The read falls 3 residues short of the CDR3 end, and the missing part is taken from the germline J gene. The V and J genes are TRBV6-2 or TRBV6-3 and TRBJ2-4; 7 bases agree with TRBD1. The CDR3 has 14 residues. Germline V gives CDR1 MNHEY, CDR2 SVGEGT. The DNA read from the CDR3 is TGTGCCAGCAGTTACCCGGGGACAGTAATTAAT. Amino acid sequence: CASSYPGTVIN. The whole CDR3 region reads CASSYPGTVINQYF.